This entry concerns a single T cell receptor beta chain. Antigen: not known. Here immunoSEQ multiplex PCR was the method, and the copy in TCRdb shows in-frame clones only, minus some. Of under 30,000 clones in the sample, 95% to 98% are singletons; the top ten hold 2.7%. The sample comes from a study of monozygotic twins with cystic fibrosis. The study's findings and limits: Monozygotic CF twins shared more identical nucleotide clonotypes than unrelated patients.

The germline V gene has CDR1 SGHNT and CDR2 YENEEA. V gave up 1 base and J gave up 6 bases; unmatched junction bases: 2. This CDR3 region has 14 residues. The sequence was collected from a girl aged 2 to 10 with cystic fibrosis. V is TRBV11-3 and J is TRBJ2-2; TRBD1 aligns across 7 bases. Sequencing was carried out using blood. The CDR3 DNA follows: TGTGCCAGCAGCTTAGCAGGGGGTGCCGGGGAGCTGTTTTTT. Its protein product is CASSLAGGAGELFF.